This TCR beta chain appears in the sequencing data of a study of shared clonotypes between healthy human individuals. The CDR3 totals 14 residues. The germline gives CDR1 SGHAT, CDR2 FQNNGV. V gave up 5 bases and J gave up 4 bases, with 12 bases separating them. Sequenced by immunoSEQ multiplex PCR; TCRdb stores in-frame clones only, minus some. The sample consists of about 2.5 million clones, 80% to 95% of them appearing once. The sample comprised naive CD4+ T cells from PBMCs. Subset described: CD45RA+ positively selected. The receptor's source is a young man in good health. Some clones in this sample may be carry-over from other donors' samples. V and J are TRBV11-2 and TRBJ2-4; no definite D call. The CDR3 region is CASSKNSAKNIQYF. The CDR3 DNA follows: TGTGCCAGCAGCAAAAATTCTGCGAAAAACATTCAGTACTTC.